This is a list of T cell receptor beta chains from one sample in a study of T cells in Graves' hyperthyroidism and ophthalmopathy. TCRdb reprocessed the multiplex PCR reads with MiXCR, giving one entry per CDR3 protein. The sample lists approximately 370,000 distinct CDR3 sequences, about 18% occurring once. The sequenced sample was blood. These receptors were obtained from a woman aged 30 to 39 with Graves' hyperthyroidism that later progressed to Graves' ophthalmopathy. The conserved cysteine and the conserved F or W are not part of the CDR3 here. For some rows the clone size is stated as once, few or many, or as a class when expanded; others skip it.

V gene: TRBV6-1; clone size: many; CDR3 protein: ASREHLAEPRAHNEQF
V gene: TRBV10-3; clone size: few; CDR3 protein: AISETGVHYGYT
V gene: TRBV14; clone size: NA; CDR3 protein: ASSPNRAWVGYSPLH
V gene: TRBV3-1; clone size: many; CDR3 protein: ASSQGGTRGGLVIPSYNEQF
V gene: TRBV28; clone size: NA; CDR3 protein: ASSLRRAGANEKLF
V gene: TRBV28; clone size: many; CDR3 protein: ASSSDMNTEAF
V gene: TRBV6-2/TRBV6-3; clone size: many; CDR3 protein: ASSYSKRTEAF
V gene: TRBV24-1; clone size: many; CDR3 protein: ATSDPHSGTGEGETQY
V gene: TRBV6-1; clone size: NA; CDR3 protein: ASRQGAIPF
V gene: TRBV12-3/TRBV12-4; clone size: many; CDR3 protein: ASTPSGWVFNEQF
V gene: TRBV12-3/TRBV12-4; clone size: many; CDR3 protein: ASSRGPYYEQY
V gene: TRBV19; clone size: NA; CDR3 protein: ASSPGAGREDLANYGYT
V gene: TRBV6-2/TRBV6-3; clone size: many; CDR3 protein: ASSFNQRERNTGELF
V gene: TRBV6-1; clone size: NA; CDR3 protein: ASAPPSSYEQY
V gene: TRBV28; clone size: NA; CDR3 protein: AGSGWGAGELF
V gene: TRBV20-1; clone size: NA; CDR3 protein: SALLADPFGETQY
V gene: TRBV7-8; clone size: few; CDR3 protein: ASSLPRVVKETQY
V gene: TRBV12-5; clone size: many; CDR3 protein: ASGLVPENTEAF
V gene: TRBV7-9; clone size: NA; CDR3 protein: ASSSWGKTMNTEAF
V gene: TRBV2; clone size: few; CDR3 protein: ASGVNRGIATTGELF
V gene: TRBV2; clone size: many; CDR3 protein: ASSVTGGSLLYGYT
V gene: TRBV6-1; clone size: NA; CDR3 protein: ASSEGVDGTSN
V gene: TRBV6-1; clone size: few; CDR3 protein: ASSPGTGGEYGYT
V gene: TRBV18; clone size: NA; CDR3 protein: ASSSGGFGTYEQY
V gene: TRBV6-2/TRBV6-3; clone size: many; CDR3 protein: ASSYFHYEQY
V gene: TRBV7-2; clone size: NA; CDR3 protein: ASSARHGSYEQY
V gene: TRBV30; clone size: few; CDR3 protein: AWSRQPGLSPLH
V gene: TRBV18; clone size: many; CDR3 protein: ASSPSKATTNEKLF
V gene: TRBV5-1; clone size: many; CDR3 protein: ASSLGMDGSRELF